One TCR beta chain is described in this entry. The antigen is unknown. The data were obtained in a study of cytomegalovirus exposure and HLA in healthy donors. Points from the study as a whole: Sequencing had likely introduced a cluster of highly shared sequence variants as an artifact. A later analysis linked a missense DCLRE1C variant to TCR beta V- and J-gene trimming.

The length of the CDR3 is 16 residues. CDR1 and CDR2 (germline): SNHLY, FYNNEI. Unmatched junction bases numbered 10, after V lost 3 bases and J lost 5 bases. PCR employed 60 Vbeta and 13 Jbeta primers. Sequencing used immunoSEQ multiplex PCR; TCRdb keeps in-frame clones, though not all of them. The sample has about 120,000 clones, about 76% seen once; the top ten hold roughly 2.4%. Sequencing input: PBMCs. This clonotype originated in a woman in her thirties or forties in good health and CMV-seronegative. The rearrangement joins TRBV2 to TRBJ2-5, with 9 bases that match TRBD2. The CDR3 reads CASSERRGGSGETQYF. CDR3 in DNA: TGTGCCAGCAGTGAGAGGCGGGGGGGTTCCGGGGAGACCCAGTACTTC.